The clone carrying this TCR beta chain is deemed medium-sized. Germline CDR1 reads SGHVS; CDR2 reads FNYEAQ. The CDR3 contains 15 residues. J gave up 7 bases and V 5 bases, and 12 bases lay outside the gene matches. The time point here: technical triplicate 1. The sample belongs to a study of neurological immune-mediated disorders. Each CDR3 protein gets one entry after TCRdb re-called the 5' RACE reads with MiXCR. Of about 24,000 distinct CDR3 sequences listed, roughly 13% were seen once; the top ten hold less than 6%. The sample was CD4+ T cells from blood. This chain uses TRBV7-6 with TRBJ2-5; TRBD1 matches 8 bases. The receptor's source is a female donor with HTLV-1-associated myelopathy (HAM/TSP). In DNA, the CDR3 is TGTGCCAGCAGCCTTGGCGTCGGACAGGGTGCGACCCAGTACTTC. It yields the protein CASSLGVGQGATQYF.